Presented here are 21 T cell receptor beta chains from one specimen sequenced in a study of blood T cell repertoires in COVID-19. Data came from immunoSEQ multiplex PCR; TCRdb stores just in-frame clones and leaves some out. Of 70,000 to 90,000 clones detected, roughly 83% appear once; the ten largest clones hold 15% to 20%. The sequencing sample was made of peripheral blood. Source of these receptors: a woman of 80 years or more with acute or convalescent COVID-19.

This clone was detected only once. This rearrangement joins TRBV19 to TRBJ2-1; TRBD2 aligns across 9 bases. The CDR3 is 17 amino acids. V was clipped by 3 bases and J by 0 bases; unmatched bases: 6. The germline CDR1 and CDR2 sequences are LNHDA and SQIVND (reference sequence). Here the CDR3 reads CASSIQRGAPSYNEQFF. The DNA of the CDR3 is TGTGCCAGTAGTATCCAGCGGGGGGCCCCCTCCTACAATGAGCAGTTCTTC.

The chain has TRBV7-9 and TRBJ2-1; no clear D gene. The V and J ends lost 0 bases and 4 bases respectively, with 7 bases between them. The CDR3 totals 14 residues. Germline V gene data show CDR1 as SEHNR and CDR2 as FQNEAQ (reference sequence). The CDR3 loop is CASSLASPYNEQFF. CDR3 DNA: TGTGCCAGCAGCTTAGCGAGCCCTTACAATGAGCAGTTCTTC.

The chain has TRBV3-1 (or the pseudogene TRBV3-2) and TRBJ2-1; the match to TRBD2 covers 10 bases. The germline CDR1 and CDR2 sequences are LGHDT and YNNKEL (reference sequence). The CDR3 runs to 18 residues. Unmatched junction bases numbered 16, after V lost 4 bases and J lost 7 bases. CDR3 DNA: TGTGCCAGCAGCCCTCTAGCGGGAGAGGATTCTGTATGGAATGAGCAGTTCTTC. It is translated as CASSPLAGEDSVWNEQFF.

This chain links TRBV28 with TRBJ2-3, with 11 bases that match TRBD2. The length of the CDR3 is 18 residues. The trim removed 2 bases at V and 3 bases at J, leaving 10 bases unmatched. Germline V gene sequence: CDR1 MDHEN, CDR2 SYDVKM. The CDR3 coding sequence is TGTGCCAGCAGTTTAGGTAGCGGGAGGGGGTGGAGAACAGATACGCAGTATTTT. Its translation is CASSLGSGRGWRTDTQYF.

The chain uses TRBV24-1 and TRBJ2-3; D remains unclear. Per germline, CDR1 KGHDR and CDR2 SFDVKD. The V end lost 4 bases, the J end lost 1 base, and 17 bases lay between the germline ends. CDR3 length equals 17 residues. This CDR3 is CATSDSATVRGTDTQYF. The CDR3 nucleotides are TGTGCCACCAGTGACTCCGCCACCGTGCGTGGCACAGATACGCAGTATTTT.

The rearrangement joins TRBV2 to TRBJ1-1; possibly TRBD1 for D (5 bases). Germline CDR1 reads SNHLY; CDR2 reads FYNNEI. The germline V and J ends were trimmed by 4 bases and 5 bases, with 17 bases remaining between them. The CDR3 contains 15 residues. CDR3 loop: CASSGTQGGRTEAFF. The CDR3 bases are TGTGCCAGCAGTGGAACCCAGGGCGGGAGGACTGAAGCTTTCTTT.

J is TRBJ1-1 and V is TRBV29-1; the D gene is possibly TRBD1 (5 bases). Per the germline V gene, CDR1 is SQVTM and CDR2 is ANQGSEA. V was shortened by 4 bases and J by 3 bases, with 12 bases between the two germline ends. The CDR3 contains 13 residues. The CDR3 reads CSVAAGVDTEAFF. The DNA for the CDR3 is TGCAGCGTTGCCGCGGGGGTAGACACTGAAGCTTTCTTT.

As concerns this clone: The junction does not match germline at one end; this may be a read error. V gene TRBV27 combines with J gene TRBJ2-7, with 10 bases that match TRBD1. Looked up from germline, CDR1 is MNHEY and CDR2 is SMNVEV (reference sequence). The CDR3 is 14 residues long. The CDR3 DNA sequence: TGTGCCAGCGGTTTCAGGGACAGGGGTTCCGTGCAGTACTTC. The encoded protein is CASGFRDRGSVQYF.

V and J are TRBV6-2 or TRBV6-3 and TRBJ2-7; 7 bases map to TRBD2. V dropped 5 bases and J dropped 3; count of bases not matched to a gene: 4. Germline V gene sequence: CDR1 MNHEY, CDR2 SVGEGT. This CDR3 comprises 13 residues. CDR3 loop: CASSRGGNYEQYF. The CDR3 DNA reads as TGTGCCAGCAGTCGCGGGGGAAACTACGAGCAGTACTTC.

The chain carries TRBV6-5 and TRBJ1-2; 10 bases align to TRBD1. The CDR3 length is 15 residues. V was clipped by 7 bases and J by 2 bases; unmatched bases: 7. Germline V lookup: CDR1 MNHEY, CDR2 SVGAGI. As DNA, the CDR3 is TGTGCCAGCATAGACAGGGGGCCCCTGAACTATGGCTACACCTTC. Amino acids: CASIDRGPLNYGYTF.

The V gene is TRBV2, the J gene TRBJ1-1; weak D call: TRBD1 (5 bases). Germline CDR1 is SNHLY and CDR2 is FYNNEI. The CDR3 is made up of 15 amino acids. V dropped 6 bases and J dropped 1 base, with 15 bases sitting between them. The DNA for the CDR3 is TGTGCCAGCAGAGAACAGGCTATCCGGAACACTGAAGCTTTCTTT. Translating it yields CASREQAIRNTEAFF.

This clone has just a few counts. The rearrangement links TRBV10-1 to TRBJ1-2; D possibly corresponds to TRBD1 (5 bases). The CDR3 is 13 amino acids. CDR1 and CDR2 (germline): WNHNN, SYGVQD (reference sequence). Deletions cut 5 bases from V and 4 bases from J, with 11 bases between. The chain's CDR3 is CASSPDRTYGYTF. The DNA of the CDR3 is TGCGCCAGCAGTCCCGACAGAACCTATGGCTACACCTTC.

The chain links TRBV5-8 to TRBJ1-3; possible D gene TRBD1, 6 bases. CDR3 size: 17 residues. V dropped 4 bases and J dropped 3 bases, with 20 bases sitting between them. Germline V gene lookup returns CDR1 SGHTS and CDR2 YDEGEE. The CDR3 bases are TGTGCCAGCAGCAAGGACAGAGGGGATCTCTATGGAAACACCATATATTTT. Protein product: CASSKDRGDLYGNTIYF.

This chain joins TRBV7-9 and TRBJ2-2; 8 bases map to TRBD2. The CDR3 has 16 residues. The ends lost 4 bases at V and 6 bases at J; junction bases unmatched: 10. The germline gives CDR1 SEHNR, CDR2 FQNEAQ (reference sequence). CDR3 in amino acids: CASSSRAGGVPGELFF. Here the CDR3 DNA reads TGTGCCAGCAGCTCCCGGGCGGGGGGTGTCCCCGGGGAGCTGTTTTTT.

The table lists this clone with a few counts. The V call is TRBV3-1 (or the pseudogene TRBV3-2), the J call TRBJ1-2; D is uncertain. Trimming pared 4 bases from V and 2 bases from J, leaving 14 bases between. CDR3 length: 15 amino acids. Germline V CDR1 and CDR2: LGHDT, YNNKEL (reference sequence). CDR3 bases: TGTGCCAGCAGCCCCTCTGGCCGTCCCAACTATGGCTACACCTTC. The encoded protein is CASSPSGRPNYGYTF.

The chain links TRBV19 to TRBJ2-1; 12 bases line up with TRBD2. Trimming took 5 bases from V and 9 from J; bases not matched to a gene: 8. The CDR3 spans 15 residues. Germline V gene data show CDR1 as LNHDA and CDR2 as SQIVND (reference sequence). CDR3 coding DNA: TGTGCCAGTAGTGGGGCTAGCGGGGGGGCCTCTGAGCAGTTCTTC. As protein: CASSGASGGASEQFF.

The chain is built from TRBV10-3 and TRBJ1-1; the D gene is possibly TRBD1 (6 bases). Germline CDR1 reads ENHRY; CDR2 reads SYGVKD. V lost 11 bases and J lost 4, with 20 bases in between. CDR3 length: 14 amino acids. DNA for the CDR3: TGTGCCGCCGACCCGGCAGGGGTGGGCACTGAAGCTTTCTTT. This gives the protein CAADPAGVGTEAFF.

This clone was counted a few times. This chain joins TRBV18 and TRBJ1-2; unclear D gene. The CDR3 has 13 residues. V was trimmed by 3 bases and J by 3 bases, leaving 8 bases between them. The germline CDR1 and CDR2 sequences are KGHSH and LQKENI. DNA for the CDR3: TGTGCCAGCTCACCTCGGGGTGACTATGGCTACACCTTC. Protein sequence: CASSPRGDYGYTF.

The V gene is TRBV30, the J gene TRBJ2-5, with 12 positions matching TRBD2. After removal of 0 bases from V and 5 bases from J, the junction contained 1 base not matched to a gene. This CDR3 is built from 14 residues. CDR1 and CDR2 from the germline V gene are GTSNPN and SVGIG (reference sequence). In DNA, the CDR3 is TGTGCCTGGAGTGTACTAGCGGGAGGTGAGACCCAGTACTTC. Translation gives CAWSVLAGGETQYF.

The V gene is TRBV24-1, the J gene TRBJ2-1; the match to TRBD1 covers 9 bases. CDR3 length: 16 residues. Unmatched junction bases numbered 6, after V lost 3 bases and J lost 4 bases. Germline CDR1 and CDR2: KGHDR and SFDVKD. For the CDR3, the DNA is TGTGCCACCAGTGATCCAACGGGACAGGGATACAATGAGCAGTTCTTC. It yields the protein CATSDPTGQGYNEQFF.

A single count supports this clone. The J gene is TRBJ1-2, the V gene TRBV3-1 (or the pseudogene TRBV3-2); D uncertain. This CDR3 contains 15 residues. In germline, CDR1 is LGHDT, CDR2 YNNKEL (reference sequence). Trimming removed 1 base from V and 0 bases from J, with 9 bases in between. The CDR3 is CASSQAGRSNYGYTF. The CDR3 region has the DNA TGTGCCAGCAGCCAAGCAGGCAGATCTAACTATGGCTACACCTTC.